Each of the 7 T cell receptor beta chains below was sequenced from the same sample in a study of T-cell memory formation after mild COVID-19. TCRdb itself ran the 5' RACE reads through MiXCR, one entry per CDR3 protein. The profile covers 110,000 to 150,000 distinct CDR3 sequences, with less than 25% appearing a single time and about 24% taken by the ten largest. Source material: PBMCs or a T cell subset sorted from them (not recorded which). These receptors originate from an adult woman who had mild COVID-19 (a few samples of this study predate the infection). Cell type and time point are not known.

Here the CDR3 reads CASSSTGGSLLLTDTQYF. The CDR3 coding sequence is TGTGCCAGCAGTTCCACAGGGGGATCGCTCCTACTCACAGATACGCAGTATTTT. The V call is TRBV27, the J call TRBJ2-3; TRBD1 agrees at 8 bases. Losses at the gene ends were 4 bases for V and 2 bases for J; bases not matched to a gene: 14. Looked up from germline, CDR1 is MNHEY and CDR2 is SMNVEV (reference sequence). The CDR3 totals 18 residues.

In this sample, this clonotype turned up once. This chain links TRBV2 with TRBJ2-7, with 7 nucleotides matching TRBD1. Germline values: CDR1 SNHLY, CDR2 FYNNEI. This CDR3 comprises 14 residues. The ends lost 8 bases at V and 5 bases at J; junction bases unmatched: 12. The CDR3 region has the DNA TGTGCCAGCGGTCCCGGACAGGAACTTCACGAGCAGTACTTC. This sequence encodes CASGPGQELHEQYF.

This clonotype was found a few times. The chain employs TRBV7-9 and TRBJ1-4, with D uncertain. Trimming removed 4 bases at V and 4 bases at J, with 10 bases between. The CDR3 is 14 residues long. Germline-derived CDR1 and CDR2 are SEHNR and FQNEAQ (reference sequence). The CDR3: CASSSGGINEKLFF. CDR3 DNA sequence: TGTGCCAGCAGCTCCGGAGGAATTAATGAAAAACTGTTTTTT.

CDR3 region: CATSDLNEPYGYTF. CDR3 DNA sequence: TGTGCCACCAGTGATTTGAACGAGCCCTATGGCTACACCTTC. The V call is TRBV24-1, the J call TRBJ1-2; unclear D gene. Trimming pared 0 bases from V and 4 bases from J, leaving 8 bases between. Germline assignment: CDR1 KGHDR and CDR2 SFDVKD. CDR3 length equals 14 residues.

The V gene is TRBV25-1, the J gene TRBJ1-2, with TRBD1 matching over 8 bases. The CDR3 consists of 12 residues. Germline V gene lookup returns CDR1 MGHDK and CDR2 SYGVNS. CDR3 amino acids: CATGQGLWGYTF. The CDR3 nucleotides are TGTGCTACCGGACAGGGTTTGTGGGGCTACACCTTC.

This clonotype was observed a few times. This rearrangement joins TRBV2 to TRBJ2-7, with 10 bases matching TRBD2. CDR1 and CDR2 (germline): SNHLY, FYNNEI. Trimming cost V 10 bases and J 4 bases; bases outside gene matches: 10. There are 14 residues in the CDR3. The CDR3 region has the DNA TGTGCCACTCCCTCCGGGACTAGCGAGTACGAGCAGTACTTC. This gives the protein CATPSGTSEYEQYF.

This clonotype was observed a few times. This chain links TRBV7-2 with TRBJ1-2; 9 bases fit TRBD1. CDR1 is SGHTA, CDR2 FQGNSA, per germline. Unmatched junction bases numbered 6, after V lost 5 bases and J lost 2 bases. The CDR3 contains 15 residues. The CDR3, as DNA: TGTGCCAGCAGCCCCACACAGGGGGCGAACTATGGCTACACCTTC. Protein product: CASSPTQGANYGYTF. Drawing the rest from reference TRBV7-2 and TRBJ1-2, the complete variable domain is GAGVSQSPSNKVTEKGKDVELRCDPISGHTALYWYRQSLGQGLEFLIYFQGNSAPDKSGLPSDRFSAERTGGSVSTLTIQRTQQEDSAVYLCASSPTQGANYGYTFGSGTRLTVV.